Listed here are 21 T cell receptor beta chains from one sample, sequenced in a study of blood T cell repertoires in COVID-19. TCRdb's copy holds only in-frame clones and misses some; the assay was immunoSEQ multiplex PCR. This repertoire shows 25,000 to 30,000 clones, about 80% found once; its top ten account for 30% to 45%. Material: peripheral blood. All receptors derive from a man aged 70 or older with acute or convalescent COVID-19.

This clone appeared a few times. The genes are TRBV28 and TRBJ2-3; 12 nucleotides align to TRBD2. Trimming removed 6 bases from V and 8 bases from J; junction bases left unmatched: 6. The CDR3 is 14 amino acids. Germline V gene lookup returns CDR1 MDHEN and CDR2 SYDVKM. In nucleotides, the CDR3 is TGTGCCAGCAGCACTAGCGGGAGGAGGCTTACGCAGTATTTT. It yields the protein CASSTSGRRLTQYF.

This chain links TRBV6-5 with TRBJ1-2; 9 bases align to TRBD1. V dropped 6 bases and J dropped 7; count of bases not matched to a gene: 6. This CDR3 is 13 amino acids long. Germline CDR1 is MNHEY and CDR2 is SVGAGI. CDR3: CASRGDRALGYTF. CDR3 nucleotide sequence: TGTGCCAGCAGAGGGGACAGGGCTCTTGGCTACACCTTC.

In nucleotides, the CDR3 is TGTGCCAGCAGCGGAGCTTCAACATTCAATGAGCAGTTCTTC. It specifies CASSGASTFNEQFF. The chain combines TRBV7-8 with TRBJ2-1; D remains ambiguous. This CDR3 is built from 14 residues. Deletions cut 5 bases from V and 6 bases from J, with 14 bases between. Looked up from germline, CDR1 is SGHVS and CDR2 is FQNEAQ.

This rearrangement joins TRBV30 to TRBJ1-2; D might be TRBD1 (5 bases). Trimming removed 0 bases from V and 6 bases from J, with 11 bases in between. This CDR3 contains 13 residues. Germline CDR1 GTSNPN, CDR2 SVGIG (reference sequence). CDR3 DNA: TGTGCCTGGAGTGTTCCAGGGCCGGATGGCTACACCTTC. Protein: CAWSVPGPDGYTF.

The chain employs TRBV6-5 and TRBJ2-2, with TRBD2 as a possible D gene (6 bases). The germline CDR1 and CDR2 sequences are MNHEY and SVGAGI. The CDR3 covers 15 residues. V gave up 8 bases and J gave up 4 bases, with 17 bases separating them. CDR3 coding DNA: TGTGCCAGCGGGACTGATTTTAAGGGCACCGGGGAGCTGTTTTTT. This sequence encodes CASGTDFKGTGELFF.

The chain uses TRBV7-2 and TRBJ2-1; TRBD2 matches 11 bases. Losses at the gene ends were 1 base for V and 6 bases for J; bases not matched to a gene: 11. CDR1 and CDR2 (germline): SGHTA, FQGNSA. The CDR3 sequence is 18 residues long. The CDR3 here is CASSLVSLAGGLSNEQFF. In DNA form, the CDR3 reads TGTGCCAGCAGCTTAGTATCCCTAGCGGGAGGTTTAAGCAATGAGCAGTTCTTC.

Only one count was recorded for this clone. The J gene is TRBJ1-1, the V gene TRBV6-6, with D uncertain. The CDR3 is 15 residues long. Trimming left V 0 bases short and J 6 bases short, with 14 bases between. Germline lookup yields CDR1 MNHNY and CDR2 SVGAGI (reference sequence). CDR3 loop: CASSYSIVRIPEAFF. Here the CDR3 DNA reads TGTGCCAGCAGTTACTCGATCGTGAGGATCCCTGAAGCTTTCTTT.

The genes are TRBV21-1 and TRBJ2-2; the table assigns TRBD2, which was not confirmed against the DNA. TRBV21-1 is a recognized pseudogene. CDR3 length: 24 amino acids. CDR3 DNA: TGTGCCAGCAGCAAAGTTCTCCCGCGGGGGACTACCAGGACCCGAGGAAGGAACACCGGGGAGCTGTTTTTT. This codes for CASSKVLPRGTTRTRGRNTGELFF.

The chain recombines TRBV6-5 with TRBJ2-5; maybe TRBD2 (5 bases). The CDR3 runs 15 residues. Trimming stripped 0 bases from V and 5 bases from J, with 13 bases between. Per the germline V gene, CDR1 is MNHEY and CDR2 is SVGAGI. CDR3 in amino acids: CASSYSRGLGETQYF. Here the CDR3 DNA reads TGTGCCAGCAGTTACTCGAGAGGGCTTGGGGAGACCCAGTACTTC.

The chain is built from TRBV10-2 and TRBJ1-1; possible D gene TRBD1, 6 bases. This CDR3 is built from 12 residues. The germline V gene encodes CDR1 WSHSY and CDR2 SAAADI. V was trimmed by 4 bases and J by 7 bases, leaving 10 bases between them. CDR3 DNA: TGCGCCAGCAGTGGGGGGGGGCTTGAAGCTTTCTTT. Residues: CASSGGGLEAFF.

This chain connects TRBV7-9 to TRBJ2-3; possible D gene TRBD1, 6 bases. Germline lookup yields CDR1 SEHNR and CDR2 FQNEAQ (reference sequence). The CDR3 is made up of 14 amino acids. V was clipped by 4 bases and J by 3 bases, with 11 bases between them. CDR3 sequence (DNA): TGTGCCAGCAGCTCTACAGGGATTACAGATACGCAGTATTTT. Its translation: CASSSTGITDTQYF.

This chain connects TRBV24-1 to TRBJ1-5, with a tentative D call TRBD1 (6 bases). V was trimmed by 0 bases and J by 9 bases, leaving 11 bases between them. Per germline, CDR1 KGHDR and CDR2 SFDVKD. The CDR3 is 14 residues long. CDR3 coding DNA: TGTGCCACCAGTGATTTGGGACAGAATAGGCCCCAGCATTTT. This encodes CATSDLGQNRPQHF.

By share, this clone ranks as medium-sized. This chain uses TRBV28 with TRBJ2-3, with D perhaps matching TRBD2 (5 bases). CDR1 and CDR2 (germline): MDHEN, SYDVKM. Trimming removed 2 bases from V and 0 bases from J, with 9 bases in between. The CDR3 runs to 15 residues. The CDR3 loop reads CASSLRETSTDTQYF. The CDR3 DNA reads TGTGCCAGCAGTTTAAGGGAGACTAGCACAGATACGCAGTATTTT.

This chain joins TRBV5-4 and TRBJ1-1; D is undetermined. CDR1 and CDR2 from the germline V gene are SGHNT and YYREEE (reference sequence). The CDR3 runs 13 residues. Trimming left V 4 bases short and J 3 bases short, with 10 bases between. The CDR3 sequence: CASSLHRDTEAFF. CDR3 nucleotide sequence: TGTGCCAGCAGCCTCCACAGAGACACTGAAGCTTTCTTT.

This clone has a handful of counts. The rearrangement links TRBV15 to TRBJ2-3; no firm D call. The V and J ends lost 5 bases and 0 bases respectively, with 9 bases between them. Germline values: CDR1 LNHNV, CDR2 YYDKDF (reference sequence). CDR3 length: 14 residues. The CDR3: CATSRVYSTDTQYF. In DNA form, the CDR3 reads TGTGCCACCAGCCGAGTTTATAGCACAGATACGCAGTATTTT.

This clone showed up just once. V is TRBV6-2 or TRBV6-3 and J is TRBJ1-1, with TRBD1 as a possible D gene (5 bases). Between the trimmed V and J ends, which lost 6 bases and 6 bases, there was a span of 14 bases. CDR3 length: 13 amino acids. CDR1 and CDR2 from the germline V gene are MNHEY and SVGEGT. CDR3 in amino acids: CASSGGKAAEAFF. DNA of the CDR3: TGTGCCAGCAGCGGGGGGAAGGCGGCTGAAGCTTTCTTT.

V and J are TRBV18 and TRBJ2-3, with 9 bases that match TRBD1. Germline trimming cut 0 bases from V and 1 base from J; bases unmatched to any gene: 2. The length of the CDR3 is 16 residues. CDR1 is KGHSH, CDR2 LQKENI, per germline. CDR3 region: CASSPPRDRGTDTQYF. CDR3 sequence (DNA): TGTGCCAGCTCACCACCCAGGGACAGGGGCACAGATACGCAGTATTTT.

The chain employs TRBV2 and TRBJ2-1, with 9 bases matching TRBD1. The CDR3 spans 14 residues. Germline V lookup: CDR1 SNHLY, CDR2 FYNNEI. J lost 4 bases, V lost 6 bases, and 4 bases had no gene match. CDR3 nucleotides: TGTGCCAGCAGACCGGGACAGGGATACAATGAGCAGTTCTTC. Its translation is CASRPGQGYNEQFF.

The CDR3 reads CASGGQGAWTQYF. CDR3 sequence (DNA): TGTGCCAGTGGCGGACAGGGGGCTTGGACCCAGTACTTC. V is TRBV19 and J is TRBJ2-5, with TRBD1 identical over 11 bases. V was pared by 8 bases and J by 7 bases, with 6 bases of the junction left unmatched. Germline V gene sequence: CDR1 LNHDA, CDR2 SQIVND (reference sequence). CDR3 length equals 13 residues.

The chain uses TRBV10-3 and TRBJ2-3; 7 bases align to TRBD2. The trim removed 3 bases at V and 6 bases at J, leaving 30 bases unmatched. This CDR3 comprises 22 residues. Germline-derived CDR1 and CDR2 are ENHRY and SYGVKD. The CDR3 reads CAISENSPGLVVPNKLSDTQYF. The CDR3 DNA follows: TGTGCCATCAGTGAAAATTCGCCAGGACTAGTAGTCCCAAACAAGCTCAGCGATACGCAGTATTTT.

The CDR3 sequence is CASSRDFWGTDTQYF. The CDR3 DNA follows: TGTGCCAGCAGCCGTGACTTTTGGGGCACAGATACGCAGTATTTT. The chain has TRBV7-2 and TRBJ2-3; no clear D gene. The germline V gene has CDR1 SGHTA and CDR2 FQGNSA. V lost 5 bases to trimming and J lost 1 base, with 13 bases between them. There are 15 residues in the CDR3. The whole variable domain, filled in from reference TRBV7-2 and TRBJ2-3, reads GAGVSQSPSNKVTEKGKDVELRCDPISGHTALYWYRQSLGQGLEFLIYFQGNSAPDKSGLPSDRFSAERTGGSVSTLTIQRTQQEDSAVYLCASSRDFWGTDTQYFGPGTRLTVL.